This T cell receptor beta chain is drawn from a study of blood T cell repertoires in COVID-19. Study details: Sites across the United States, Italy and Spain contributed samples from acute and convalescent COVID-19. T cells, B-cell-depleted T cells, or PBMCs provided the cDNA or gDNA that served as material.

CDR1 MNHEY and CDR2 SVGAGI come from the germline V gene. The CDR3 loop spans 15 amino acids. The ends lost 3 bases at V and 0 bases at J; junction bases unmatched: 4. Per the original data handling: Reference gene primer amplification in the assay estimated nucleated cell counts. Measured with immunoSEQ multiplex PCR; TCRdb has only the in-frame clones, and not every one. V and J calls and clone size are copied from that table; D and trimming were computed from the DNA. This table holds fewer than 200,000 clones, over 65% found once. The V call is TRBV6-5, the J call TRBJ2-7, with 8 bases lining up with TRBD1. The sequence derives from a woman older than 75 with acute or convalescent COVID-19. The material sequenced was peripheral blood. DNA for the CDR3: TGTGCCAGCAGTTATTCCGGGACAGGCTCCTACGAGCAGTACTTC. Translating it yields CASSYSGTGSYEQYF.